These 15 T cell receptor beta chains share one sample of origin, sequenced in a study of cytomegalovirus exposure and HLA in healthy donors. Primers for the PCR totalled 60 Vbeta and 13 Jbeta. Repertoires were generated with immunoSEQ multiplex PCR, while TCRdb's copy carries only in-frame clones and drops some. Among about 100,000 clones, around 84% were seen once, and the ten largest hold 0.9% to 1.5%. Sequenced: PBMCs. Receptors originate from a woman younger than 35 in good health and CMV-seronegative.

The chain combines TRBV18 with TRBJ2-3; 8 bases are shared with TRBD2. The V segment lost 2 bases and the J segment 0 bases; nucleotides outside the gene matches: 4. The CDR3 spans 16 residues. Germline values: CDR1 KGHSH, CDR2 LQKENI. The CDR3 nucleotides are TGTGCCAGCTCACCAAGAACTAGCGGTAGCACAGATACGCAGTATTTT. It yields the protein CASSPRTSGSTDTQYF.

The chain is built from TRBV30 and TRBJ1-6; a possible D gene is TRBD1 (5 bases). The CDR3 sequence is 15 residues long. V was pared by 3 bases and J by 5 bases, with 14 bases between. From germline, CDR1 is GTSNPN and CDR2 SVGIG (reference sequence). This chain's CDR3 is CAWRSSGLHNSPLHF. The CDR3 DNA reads TGTGCCTGGAGAAGCTCGGGACTTCATAATTCACCCCTCCACTTT.

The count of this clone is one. The CDR3 region has the DNA TGTGCCACCAGCAGAGAGTCGACAGGGAGCTCCTACGAGCAGTACTTC. Its translation: CATSRESTGSSYEQYF. This chain links TRBV15 with TRBJ2-7, with 7 bases fitting TRBD1. This CDR3 spans 16 amino acids. Germline trimming cut 0 bases from V and 0 bases from J; bases unmatched to any gene: 5. CDR1 is LNHNV, CDR2 YYDKDF, per germline (reference sequence).

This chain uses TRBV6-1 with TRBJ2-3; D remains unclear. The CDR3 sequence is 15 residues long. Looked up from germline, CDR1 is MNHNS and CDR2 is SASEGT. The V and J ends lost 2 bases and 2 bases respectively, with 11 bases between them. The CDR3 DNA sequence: TGTGCCAGCAGTGAACGGAGCGCTTACACAGATACGCAGTATTTT. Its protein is CASSERSAYTDTQYF.

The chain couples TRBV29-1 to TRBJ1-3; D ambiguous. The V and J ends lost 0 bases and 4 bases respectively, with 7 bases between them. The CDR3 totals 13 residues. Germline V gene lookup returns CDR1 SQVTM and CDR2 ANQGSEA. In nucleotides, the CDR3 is TGCAGCGTTGAAGACCCAGCGGGAAACACCATATATTTT. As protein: CSVEDPAGNTIYF.

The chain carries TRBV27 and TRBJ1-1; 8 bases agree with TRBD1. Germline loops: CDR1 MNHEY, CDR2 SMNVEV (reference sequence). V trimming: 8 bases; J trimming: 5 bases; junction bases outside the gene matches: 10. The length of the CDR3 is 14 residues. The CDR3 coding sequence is TGTGCCAGCCGCTCGACAGGGGTGAGGACTGAAGCTTTCTTT. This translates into CASRSTGVRTEAFF.

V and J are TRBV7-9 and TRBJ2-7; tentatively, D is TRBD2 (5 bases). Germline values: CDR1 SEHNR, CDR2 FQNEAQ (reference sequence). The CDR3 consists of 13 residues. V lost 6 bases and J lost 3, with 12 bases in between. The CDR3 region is CASRDTRRYEQYF. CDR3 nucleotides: TGTGCCAGCAGGGATACTAGGCGCTACGAGCAGTACTTC. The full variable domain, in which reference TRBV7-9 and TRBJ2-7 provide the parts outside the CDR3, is DTGVSQNPRHKITKRGQNVTFRCDPISEHNRLYWYRQTLGQGPEFLTYFQNEAQLEKSRLLSDRFSAERPKGSFSTLEIQRTEQGDSAMYLCASRDTRRYEQYFGPGTRLTVT.

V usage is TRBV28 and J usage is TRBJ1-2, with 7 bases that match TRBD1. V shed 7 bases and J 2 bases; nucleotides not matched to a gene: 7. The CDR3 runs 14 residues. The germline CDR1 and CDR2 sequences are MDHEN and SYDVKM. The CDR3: CASTTGTVNYGYTF. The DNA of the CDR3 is TGTGCCAGCACGACCGGGACAGTAAACTATGGCTACACCTTC.

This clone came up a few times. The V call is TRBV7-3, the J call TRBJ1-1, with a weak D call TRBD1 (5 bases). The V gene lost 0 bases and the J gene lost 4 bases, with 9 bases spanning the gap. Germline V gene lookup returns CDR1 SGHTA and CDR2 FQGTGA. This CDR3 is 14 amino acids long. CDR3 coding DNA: TGTGCCAGCAGCTTAACGCAGGGTGCCACTGAAGCTTTCTTT. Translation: CASSLTQGATEAFF.

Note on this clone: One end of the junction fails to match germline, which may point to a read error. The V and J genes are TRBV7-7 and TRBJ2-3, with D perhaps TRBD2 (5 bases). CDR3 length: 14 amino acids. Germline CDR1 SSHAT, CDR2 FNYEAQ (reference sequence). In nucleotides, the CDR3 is TGTGCTAGCAGTCAAGGTCCGGGAACAGATACGCAGTATTTT. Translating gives CASSQGPGTDTQYF.

CDR3 sequence (DNA): TGTGCCAGCAGCCCCAGAGGACAGCAGAATTCACCCCTCCACTTT. Its translation is CASSPRGQQNSPLHF. The chain has TRBV21-1 and TRBJ1-6; no DNA check was done on the table's D call, TRBD1. TRBV21-1 is listed as a pseudogene. The CDR3 is 15 amino acids.

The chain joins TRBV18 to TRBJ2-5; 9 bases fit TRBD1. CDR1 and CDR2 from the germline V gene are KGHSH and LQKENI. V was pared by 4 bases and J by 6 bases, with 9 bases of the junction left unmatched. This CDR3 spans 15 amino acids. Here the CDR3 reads CASSRGQGRIKTQYF. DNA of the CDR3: TGTGCCAGCTCACGTGGACAGGGGCGAATAAAGACCCAGTACTTC.

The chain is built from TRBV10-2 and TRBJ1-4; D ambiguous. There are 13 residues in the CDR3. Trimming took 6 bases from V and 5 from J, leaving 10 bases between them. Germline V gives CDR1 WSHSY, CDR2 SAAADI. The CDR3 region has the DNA TGCGCCAGCAGACGGGGAATAAATGAAAAACTGTTTTTT. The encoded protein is CASRRGINEKLFF.

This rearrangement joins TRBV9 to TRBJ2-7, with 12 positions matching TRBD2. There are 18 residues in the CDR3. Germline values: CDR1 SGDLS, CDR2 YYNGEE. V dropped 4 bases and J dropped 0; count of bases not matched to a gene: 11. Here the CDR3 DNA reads TGTGCCAGCAGCCCTGGGGTCCTAGCGGGAGGGTTCTCCTACGAGCAGTACTTC. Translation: CASSPGVLAGGFSYEQYF.

CDR3 nucleotides: TGTGCCAGCAGCTTATGGGGCAGGAGTACCTACGAGCAGTACTTC. Protein: CASSLWGRSTYEQYF. The J gene is TRBJ2-7, the V gene TRBV11-1, with D possibly matching TRBD1 (5 bases). The V and J ends lost 2 bases and 2 bases respectively, with 13 bases between them. Germline V CDR1 and CDR2: SGHAT, FQDESV (reference sequence). There are 15 residues in the CDR3. Together with reference TRBV11-1 and TRBJ2-7, the CDR3 gives the full variable domain: EAEVAQSPRYKITEKSQAVAFWCDPISGHATLYWYRQILGQGPELLVQFQDESVVDDSQLPKDRFSAERLKGVDSTLKIQPAELGDSAMYLCASSLWGRSTYEQYFGPGTRLTVT.